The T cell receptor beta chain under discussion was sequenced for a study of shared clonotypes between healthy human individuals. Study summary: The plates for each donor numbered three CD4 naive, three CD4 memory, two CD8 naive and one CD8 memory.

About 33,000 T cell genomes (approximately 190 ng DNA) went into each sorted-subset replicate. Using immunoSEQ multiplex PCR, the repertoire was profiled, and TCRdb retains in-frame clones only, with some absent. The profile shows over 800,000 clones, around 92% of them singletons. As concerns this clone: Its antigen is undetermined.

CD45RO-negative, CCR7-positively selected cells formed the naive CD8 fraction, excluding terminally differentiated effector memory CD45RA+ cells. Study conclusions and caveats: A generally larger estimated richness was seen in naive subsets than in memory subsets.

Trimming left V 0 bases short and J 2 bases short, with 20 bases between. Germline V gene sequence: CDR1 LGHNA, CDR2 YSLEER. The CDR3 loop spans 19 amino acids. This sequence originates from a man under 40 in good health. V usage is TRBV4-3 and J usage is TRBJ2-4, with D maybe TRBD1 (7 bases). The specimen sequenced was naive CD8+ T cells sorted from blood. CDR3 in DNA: TGCGCCAGCAGCCAAGATGGGATCGGGCAGGGGGGCCCCAAAAACATTCAGTACTTC. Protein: CASSQDGIGQGGPKNIQYF.